This T cell receptor (beta chain) was identified in a study of regulatory T cells in long-lasting Graves disease. Whole-study results and caveats: Public clonotype sharing was higher in persistent than newly diagnosed patients.

This clonotype was recorded a few times. The antigen is undetermined. The sample's time point: newly diagnosed GD, antithyroid drugs for less than 3 months. Following extraction of RNA from PBMCs, that RNA was used to make the TCR library. Investigators prepared the TCR beta libraries by applying iRepertoire HTBI primers and Arm-PCR of CDR3 regions. TCRdb fed the multiplex PCR reads into MiXCR, producing one record per CDR3 protein. The sample carries 560,000 or so distinct CDR3 sequences, more than 15% recorded once. V gave up 1 base and J gave up 8 bases; unmatched junction bases: 3. This CDR3 region has 14 residues. Germline CDR1 reads MNHGY; CDR2 reads SVAAGI. This sample was shared with a second study, whose subject was T cells in Graves' hyperthyroidism and ophthalmopathy. According to that study: An initial round of RT-PCR targeting the TCR CDR3 relied on the HTBI primer set.

Sequenced material: peripheral blood mononuclear cells (PBMCs), taken at new diagnosis, from a patient treated with antithyroid drugs. This rearrangement joins TRBV6-9 to TRBJ1-3; 9 bases line up with TRBD1. This TCR was recovered from a man aged 18 to 30 with Graves disease. CDR3 residues: CASSYWTGDDTIYF. The CDR3 DNA is TGTGCCAGCAGTTATTGGACAGGGGATGACACCATATATTTT.